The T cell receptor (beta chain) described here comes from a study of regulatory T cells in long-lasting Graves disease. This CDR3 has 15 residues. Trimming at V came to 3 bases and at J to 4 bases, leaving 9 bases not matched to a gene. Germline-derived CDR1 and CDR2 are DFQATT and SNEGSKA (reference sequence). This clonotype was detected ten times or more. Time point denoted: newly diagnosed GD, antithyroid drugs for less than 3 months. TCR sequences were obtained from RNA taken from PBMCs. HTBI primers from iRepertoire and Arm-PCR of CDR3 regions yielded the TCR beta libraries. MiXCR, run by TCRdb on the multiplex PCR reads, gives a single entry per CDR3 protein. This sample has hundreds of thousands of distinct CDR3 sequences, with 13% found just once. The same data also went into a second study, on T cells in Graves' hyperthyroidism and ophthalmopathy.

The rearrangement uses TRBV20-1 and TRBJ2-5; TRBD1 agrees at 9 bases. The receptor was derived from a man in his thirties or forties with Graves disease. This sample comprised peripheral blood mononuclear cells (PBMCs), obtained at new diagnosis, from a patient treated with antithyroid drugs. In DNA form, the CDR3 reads TGCAGTGCTAGCACCGGGACAGGGAATGGAGAGACCCAGTACTTC. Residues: CSASTGTGNGETQYF.